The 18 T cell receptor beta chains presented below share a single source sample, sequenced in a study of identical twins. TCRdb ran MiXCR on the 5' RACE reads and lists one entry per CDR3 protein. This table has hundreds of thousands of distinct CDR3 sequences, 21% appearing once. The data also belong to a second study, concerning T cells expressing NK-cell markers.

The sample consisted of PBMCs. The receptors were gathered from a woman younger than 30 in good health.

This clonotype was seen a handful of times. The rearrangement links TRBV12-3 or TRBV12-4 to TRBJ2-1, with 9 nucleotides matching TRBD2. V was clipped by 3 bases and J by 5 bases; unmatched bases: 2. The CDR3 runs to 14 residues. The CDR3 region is CASSFSSGNNEQFF. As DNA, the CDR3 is TGTGCCAGCAGTTTTTCTAGCGGGAACAATGAGCAGTTCTTC.

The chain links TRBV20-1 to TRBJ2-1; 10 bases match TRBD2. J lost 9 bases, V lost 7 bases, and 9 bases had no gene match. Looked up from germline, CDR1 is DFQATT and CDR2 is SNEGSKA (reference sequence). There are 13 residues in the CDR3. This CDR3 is CSESLAGVSEQFF. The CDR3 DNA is TGCAGTGAGTCTCTAGCGGGAGTAAGTGAGCAGTTCTTC.

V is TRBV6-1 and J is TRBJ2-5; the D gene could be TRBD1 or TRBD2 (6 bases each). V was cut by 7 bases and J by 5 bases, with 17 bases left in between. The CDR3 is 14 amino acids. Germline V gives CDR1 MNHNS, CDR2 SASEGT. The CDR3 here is CASTLRGGVETQYF. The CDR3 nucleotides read TGTGCCAGCACACTCAGGGGAGGTGTGGAGACCCAGTACTTC.

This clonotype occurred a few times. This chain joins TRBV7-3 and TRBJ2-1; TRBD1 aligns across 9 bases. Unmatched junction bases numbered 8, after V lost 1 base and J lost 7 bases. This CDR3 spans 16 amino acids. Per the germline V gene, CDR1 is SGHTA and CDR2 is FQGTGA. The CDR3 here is CASSLNGDRVSNEQFF. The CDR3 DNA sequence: TGTGCCAGCAGCTTAAATGGGGACAGGGTTTCAAATGAGCAGTTCTTC. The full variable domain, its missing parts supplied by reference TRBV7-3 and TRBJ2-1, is GAGVSQTPSNKVTEKGKYVELRCDPISGHTALYWYRQSLGQGPEFLIYFQGTGAADDSGLPNDRFFAVRPEGSVSTLKIQRTERGDSAVYLCASSLNGDRVSNEQFFGPGTRLTVL.

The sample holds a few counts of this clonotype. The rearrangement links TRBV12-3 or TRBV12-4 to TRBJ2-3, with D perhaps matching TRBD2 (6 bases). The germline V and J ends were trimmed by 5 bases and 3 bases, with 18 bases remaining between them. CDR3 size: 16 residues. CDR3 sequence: CASSPFGGADTDTQYF. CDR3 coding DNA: TGTGCCAGCAGTCCATTCGGCGGGGCCGATACAGATACGCAGTATTTT.

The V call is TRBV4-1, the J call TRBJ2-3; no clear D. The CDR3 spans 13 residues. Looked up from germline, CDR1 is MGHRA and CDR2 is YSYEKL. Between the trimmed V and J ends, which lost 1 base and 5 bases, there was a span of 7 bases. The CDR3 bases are TGCGCCAGCAGCCAAGGCGCCGAAGATACGCAGTATTTT. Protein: CASSQGAEDTQYF.

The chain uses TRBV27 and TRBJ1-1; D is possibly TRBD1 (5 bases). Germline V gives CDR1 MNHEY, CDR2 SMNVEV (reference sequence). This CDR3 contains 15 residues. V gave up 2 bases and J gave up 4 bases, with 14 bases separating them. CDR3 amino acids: CASSLVREDGTEAFF. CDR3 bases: TGTGCCAGCAGTTTAGTCAGGGAGGATGGCACTGAAGCTTTCTTT.

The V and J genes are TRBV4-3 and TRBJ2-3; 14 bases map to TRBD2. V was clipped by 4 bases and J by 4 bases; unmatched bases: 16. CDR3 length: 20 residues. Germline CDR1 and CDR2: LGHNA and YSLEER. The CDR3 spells CASSRTMTSGRAGSADTQYF. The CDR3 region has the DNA TGCGCCAGCAGCCGGACTATGACTAGCGGGAGGGCCGGTTCTGCAGATACGCAGTATTTT.

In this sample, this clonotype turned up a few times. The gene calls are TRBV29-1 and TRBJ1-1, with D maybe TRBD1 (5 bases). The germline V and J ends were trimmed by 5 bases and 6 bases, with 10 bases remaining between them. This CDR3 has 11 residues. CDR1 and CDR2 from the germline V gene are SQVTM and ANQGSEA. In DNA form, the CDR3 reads TGCAGCGTTTGGGGGGACGCTGAAGCTTTCTTT. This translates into CSVWGDAEAFF.

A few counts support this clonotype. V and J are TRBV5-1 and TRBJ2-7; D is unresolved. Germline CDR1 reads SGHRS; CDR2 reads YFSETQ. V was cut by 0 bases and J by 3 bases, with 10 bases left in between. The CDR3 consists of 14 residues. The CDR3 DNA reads TGCGCCAGCAGCTTGGACAGACGAGACTACGAGCAGTACTTC. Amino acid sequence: CASSLDRRDYEQYF.

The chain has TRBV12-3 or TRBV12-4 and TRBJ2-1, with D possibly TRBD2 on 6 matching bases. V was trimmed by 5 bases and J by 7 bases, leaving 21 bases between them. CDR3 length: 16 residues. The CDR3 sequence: CASSRGKRGVRNEQFF. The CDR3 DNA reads TGTGCCAGCAGTCGGGGGAAGAGGGGTGTTCGAAATGAGCAGTTCTTC.

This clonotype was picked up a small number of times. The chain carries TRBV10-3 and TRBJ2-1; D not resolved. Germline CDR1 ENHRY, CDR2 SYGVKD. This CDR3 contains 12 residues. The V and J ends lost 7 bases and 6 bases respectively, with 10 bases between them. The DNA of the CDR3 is TGTGCCATCAAGGGCAGGTCCAATGAGCAGTTCTTC. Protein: CAIKGRSNEQFF.

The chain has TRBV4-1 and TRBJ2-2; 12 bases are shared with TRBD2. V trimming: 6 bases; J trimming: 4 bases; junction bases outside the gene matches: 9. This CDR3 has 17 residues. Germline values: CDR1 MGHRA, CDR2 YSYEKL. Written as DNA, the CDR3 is TGCGCCAGCAGTCTTTCTCGGACTAGCGGGACCACCGGGGAGCTGTTTTTT. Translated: CASSLSRTSGTTGELFF.

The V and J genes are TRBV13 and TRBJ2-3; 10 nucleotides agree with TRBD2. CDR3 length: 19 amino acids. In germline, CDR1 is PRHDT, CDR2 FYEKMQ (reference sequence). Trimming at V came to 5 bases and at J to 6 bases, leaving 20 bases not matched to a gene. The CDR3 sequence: CASSTGQGLSSGGADTQYF. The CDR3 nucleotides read TGTGCCAGCAGCACCGGTCAGGGTTTGTCTAGCGGGGGTGCGGATACGCAGTATTTT.

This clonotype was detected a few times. DNA of the CDR3: TGTGCCACCAGTGACTCAGGGACCGGGGAGCTGTTTTTT. Protein sequence: CATSDSGTGELFF. The V and J genes are TRBV24-1 and TRBJ2-2; perhaps TRBD1 as D (5 bases). The CDR3 spans 13 residues. Germline V gives CDR1 KGHDR, CDR2 SFDVKD. Trimming stripped 4 bases from V and 5 bases from J, with 7 bases between.

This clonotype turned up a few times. The CDR3 spells CASTSGGGYGYTF. CDR3 in DNA: TGTGCCAGCACCTCAGGGGGCGGCTATGGCTACACCTTC. The chain carries TRBV12-3 or TRBV12-4 and TRBJ1-2; 8 bases map to TRBD1. The V gene end was trimmed by 7 bases and the J gene end by 4 bases; junction bases not matched to a gene: 5. This CDR3 is 13 amino acids long.

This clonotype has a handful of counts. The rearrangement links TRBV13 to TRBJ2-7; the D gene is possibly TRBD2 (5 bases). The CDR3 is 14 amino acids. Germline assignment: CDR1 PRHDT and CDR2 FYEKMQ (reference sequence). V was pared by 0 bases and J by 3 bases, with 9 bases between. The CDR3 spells CASSLGLEDYEQYF. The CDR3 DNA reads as TGTGCCAGCAGCTTAGGCTTGGAGGACTACGAGCAGTACTTC.

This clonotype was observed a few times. The CDR3 loop reads CSSPGLAYNEQFF. CDR3 DNA sequence: TGCAGCTCGCCGGGACTAGCGTACAATGAGCAGTTCTTC. This chain links TRBV29-1 with TRBJ2-1, with 10 bases fitting TRBD2. J was trimmed by 4 bases and V by 8 bases; bases with no gene match: 5. Germline V gene lookup returns CDR1 SQVTM and CDR2 ANQGSEA. The CDR3 runs 13 residues.